This T cell receptor (beta chain) was obtained from a study of T cell responses to AZD1222 COVID-19 vaccine. Study-wide results and caveats: Among the donors, most were white British and more were female, and clonal diversity was possibly underestimated. Repertoire sampling was restricted to post-peak T cell response timepoints. Only 5 or 6 AZD1222 recipients were seropositive at baseline. Dominant at 160-218 and 743-854, vaccine-associated CD4 TCRs also spanned spike.

TCRdb's table, derived via immunoSEQ multiplex PCR, lists solely in-frame clones and lacks some. The data hold 89,000 or so clones, with 80% to 90% observed a single time. Note on this clone: Its antigen remains unidentified.

Per germline, CDR1 SGHRS and CDR2 YFSETQ. V was shortened by 0 bases and J by 4 bases, with 13 bases between the two germline ends. This CDR3 is built from 15 residues. V and J are TRBV5-1 and TRBJ1-2; D possibly corresponds to TRBD1 (5 bases). This specimen consisted of peripheral blood, obtained on day 0 of AZD1222 vaccination. The clonotype was recovered from an adult in good health. CDR3 amino acids: CASSLGQGGGYGYTF. CDR3 nucleotides: TGCGCCAGCAGCTTGGGGCAGGGCGGTGGCTATGGCTACACCTTC.